The 5 T cell receptor beta chains reported below all come from one sample, sequenced in a study of vaccination and CD4 T cells after COVID-19 (dated by TCRdb to between 2022 and 2023). Antigen specificity for these receptors is unknown. To prepare the library, PCR was applied. TCRdb shows the sequencer as Illumina iSeq 100. DNA from cultured CD4+ T cells underwent TCR sequencing with the Oncomine TCR Beta short-read assay at the Johns Hopkins FTIC core. The public reads were reanalyzed by TCRdb: fastp trimming at Q25, MiXCR alignment, in-frame beta chains only. Every entry covers one CDR3 protein and lists the most common genes and DNA from its rows. The sample table holds some 20,000 distinct CDR3 sequences, of which approximately 40% were seen once. The top ten constitute about 3.2% of the sample. The sample's treatment or condition label is to be understood as: approximately nine-day PBMC culture with coronavirus spike peptide pools or control peptides (ViraFEST assay).

Sequencing was performed on CD4+ T cells from blood, cultured in vitro, taken after SARS-CoV-2 vaccination. The receptors shown here come from a human donor who had recovered from COVID-19.

V and J are TRBV7-3 and TRBJ1-1; D not resolved. Looked up from germline, CDR1 is SGHTA and CDR2 is FQGTGA. V was shortened by 0 bases and J by 1 base, with 6 bases between the two germline ends. The CDR3 has 14 residues. CDR3 DNA: TGTGCCAGCAGCTTAACGCCAGAGAACACTGAAGCTTTCTTT. Protein sequence: CASSLTPENTEAFF.

The chain carries TRBV9 and TRBJ1-2; the match to TRBD1 covers 11 bases. The germline CDR1 and CDR2 sequences are SGDLS and YYNGEE. J lost 11 bases, V lost 1 base, and 7 bases had no gene match. CDR3 length: 14 residues. CDR3 sequence: CASSVRTGGESYTF. CDR3 DNA sequence: TGTGCCAGCAGCGTAAGGACAGGGGGCGAATCGTACACCTTC.

The chain recombines TRBV20-1 with TRBJ1-1; 11 bases match TRBD1. Germline CDR1 reads DFQATT; CDR2 reads SNEGSKA (reference sequence). This CDR3 region has 15 residues. Trimming removed 3 bases from V and 5 bases from J; junction bases left unmatched: 8. The CDR3 is CSARARTGGRTEAFF. CDR3 sequence (DNA): TGCAGTGCTAGGGCTAGGACAGGGGGCAGGACTGAAGCTTTCTTT.

The chain recombines TRBV19 with TRBJ1-5, with D perhaps TRBD1 (5 bases). Germline CDR1 is LNHDA and CDR2 is SQIVND (reference sequence). This CDR3 comprises 15 residues. V was shortened by 7 bases and J by 1 base, with 14 bases between the two germline ends. CDR3 loop: CASTVPGLSNQPQHF. The CDR3 bases are TGTGCCAGTACCGTACCGGGGCTAAGCAATCAGCCCCAGCATTTT.

This clonotype was recorded a few times. The V and J genes are TRBV7-2 and TRBJ2-7; 13 nucleotides line up with TRBD2. There are 19 residues in the CDR3. V gave up 3 bases and J gave up 0 bases; unmatched junction bases: 11. Germline V lookup: CDR1 SGHTA, CDR2 FQGNSA. The CDR3 spells CASSFRLAGGLPSSYEQYF. In DNA form, the CDR3 reads TGTGCCAGCAGCTTTAGACTAGCGGGAGGCCTACCGAGCTCCTACGAGCAGTACTTC.